This TCR beta chain was documented in a study of blood T cell repertoires in COVID-19. Sequencing used immunoSEQ multiplex PCR; TCRdb keeps in-frame clones, though not all of them. The table lists around 190,000 clones, around 84% of them singletons. CDR1 is SGHTA and CDR2 is FQGTGA in the germline V gene. The CDR3 is 15 residues long. Trimming removed 5 bases from V and 4 bases from J; junction bases left unmatched: 7. This TCR derives from a woman aged 25 to 39 who had been exposed to COVID-19. The chain uses TRBV7-3 and TRBJ1-3; TRBD1 matches at 8 bases. The sequenced sample was PBMCs or T cells enriched from blood (not recorded which). The CDR3 loop reads CASSNSGGYGNTIYF. The CDR3 DNA follows: TGTGCCAGCAGCAATTCAGGGGGCTACGGAAACACCATATATTTT.